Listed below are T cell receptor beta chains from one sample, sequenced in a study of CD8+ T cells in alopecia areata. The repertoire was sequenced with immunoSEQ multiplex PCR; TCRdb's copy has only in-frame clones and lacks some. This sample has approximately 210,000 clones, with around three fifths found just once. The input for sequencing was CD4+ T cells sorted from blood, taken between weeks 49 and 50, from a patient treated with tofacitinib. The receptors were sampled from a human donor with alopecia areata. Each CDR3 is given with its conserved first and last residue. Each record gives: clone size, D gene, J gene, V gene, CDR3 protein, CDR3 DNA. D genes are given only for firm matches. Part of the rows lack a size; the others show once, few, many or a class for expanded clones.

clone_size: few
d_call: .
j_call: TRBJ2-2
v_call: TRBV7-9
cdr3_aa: CASSPPGRGNTGELFF
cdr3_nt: TGTGCCAGCAGCCCGCCGGGACGGGGGAACACCGGGGAGCTGTTTTTT

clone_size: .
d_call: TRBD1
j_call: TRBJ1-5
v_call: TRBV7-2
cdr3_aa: CASSVGQGANQPQHF
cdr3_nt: TGTGCCAGCAGCGTCGGACAGGGGGCGAATCAGCCCCAGCATTTT

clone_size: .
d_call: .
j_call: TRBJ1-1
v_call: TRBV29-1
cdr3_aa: CSVVGTTLAFF
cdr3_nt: TGCAGCGTTGTAGGGACCACGTTGGCTTTCTTT

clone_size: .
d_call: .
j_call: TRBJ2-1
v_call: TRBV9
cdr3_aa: CASSVIPMNYNEQFF
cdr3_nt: TGTGCCAGCAGCGTTATACCCATGAACTACAATGAGCAGTTCTTC

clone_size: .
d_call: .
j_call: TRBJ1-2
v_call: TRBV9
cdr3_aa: CASSVVQGGYTF
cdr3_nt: TGTGCCAGCAGCGTAGTTCAGGGTGGCTACACCTTC

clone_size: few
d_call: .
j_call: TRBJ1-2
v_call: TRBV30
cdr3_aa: CAWSPAQDYTF
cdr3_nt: TGTGCCTGGAGTCCTGCCCAAGACTACACCTTC

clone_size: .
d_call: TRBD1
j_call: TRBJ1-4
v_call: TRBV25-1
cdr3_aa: CASSEVPAQGVEKLFF
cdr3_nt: TGTGCCAGCAGTGAAGTACCCGCGCAGGGGGTTGAAAAACTGTTTTTT

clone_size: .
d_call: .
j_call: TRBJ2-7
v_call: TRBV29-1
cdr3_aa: CSVAASYEQYF
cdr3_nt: TGCAGCGTTGCCGCGTCCTACGAGCAGTACTTC

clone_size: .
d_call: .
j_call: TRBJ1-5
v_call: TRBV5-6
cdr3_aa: CASSWGYEGQPQHF
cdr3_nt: TGTGCCAGCAGCTGGGGATATGAGGGACAGCCCCAGCATTTT

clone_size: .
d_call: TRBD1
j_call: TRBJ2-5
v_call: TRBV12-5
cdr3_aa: CASASGGEETQYF
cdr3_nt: TGTGCTAGTGCCTCAGGGGGAGAAGAGACCCAGTACTTC

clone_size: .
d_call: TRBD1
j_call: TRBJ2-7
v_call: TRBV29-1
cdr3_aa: CSVGTGLHYEQYF
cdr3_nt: TGCAGCGTTGGGACAGGTTTACACTACGAGCAGTACTTC

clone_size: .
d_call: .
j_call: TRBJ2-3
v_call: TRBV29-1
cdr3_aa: CSASTGQSDTQYF
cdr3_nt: TGCAGCGCATCAACCGGACAGTCAGATACGCAGTATTTT

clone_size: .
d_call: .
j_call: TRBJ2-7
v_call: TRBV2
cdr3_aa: CASLGLLESSEQYF
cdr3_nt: TGTGCCAGCCTGGGATTACTAGAATCCTCCGAGCAGTACTTC

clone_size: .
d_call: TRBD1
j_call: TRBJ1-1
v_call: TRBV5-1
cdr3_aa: CASSKQGRIAFF
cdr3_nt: TGCGCCAGCAGCAAACAGGGGAGGATAGCTTTCTTT

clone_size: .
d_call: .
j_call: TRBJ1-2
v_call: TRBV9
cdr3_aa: CASSVDGGSYTF
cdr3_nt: TGTGCCAGCAGCGTAGACGGGGGCAGCTACACCTTC

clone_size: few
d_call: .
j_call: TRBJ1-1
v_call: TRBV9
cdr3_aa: CASSVDRDTEAFF
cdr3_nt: TGTGCCAGCAGCGTAGACAGGGACACTGAAGCTTTCTTT

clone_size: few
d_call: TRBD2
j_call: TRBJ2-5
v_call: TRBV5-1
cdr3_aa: CASSLKPGGAQETQYF
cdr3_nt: TGCGCCAGCAGCTTGAAGCCCGGGGGGGCTCAAGAGACCCAGTACTTC

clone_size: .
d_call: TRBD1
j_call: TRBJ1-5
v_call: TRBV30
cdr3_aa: CAWSPIGDSHRPQHF
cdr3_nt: TGTGCCTGGAGTCCTATCGGGGACAGCCATCGGCCCCAGCATTTT

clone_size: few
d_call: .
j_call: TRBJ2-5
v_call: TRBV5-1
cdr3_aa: CASSLDRKFQETQYF
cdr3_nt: TGCGCCAGCAGCTTGGACAGAAAGTTCCAAGAGACCCAGTACTTC

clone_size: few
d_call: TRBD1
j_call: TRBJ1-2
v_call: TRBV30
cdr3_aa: CAWTGQGTGGYTF
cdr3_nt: TGTGCCTGGACCGGACAGGGTACGGGAGGCTACACCTTC

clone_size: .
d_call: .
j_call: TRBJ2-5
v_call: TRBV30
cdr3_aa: CAWSVNLPAGGETQYF
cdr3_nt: TGTGCCTGGAGTGTGAACTTGCCGGCCGGAGGAGAGACCCAGTACTTC

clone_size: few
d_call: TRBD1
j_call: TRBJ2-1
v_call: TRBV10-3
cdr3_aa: CAISEAPGTGAWNEQFF
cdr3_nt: TGTGCCATCAGTGAGGCCCCCGGGACAGGGGCTTGGAATGAGCAGTTCTTC

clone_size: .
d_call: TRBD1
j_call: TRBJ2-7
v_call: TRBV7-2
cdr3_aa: CASSPRGQGDEQYF
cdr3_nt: TGTGCCAGCAGCCCCAGGGGACAGGGGGACGAGCAGTACTTC

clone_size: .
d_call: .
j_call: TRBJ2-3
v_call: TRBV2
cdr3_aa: CASKGGPGSTDTQYF
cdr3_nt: TGTGCCAGCAAGGGGGGGCCGGGAAGCACAGATACGCAGTATTTT

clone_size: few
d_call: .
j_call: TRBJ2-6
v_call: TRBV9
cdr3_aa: CASSVRGGATSSGANVLTF
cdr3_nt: TGTGCCAGCAGCGTAAGAGGAGGGGCCACCAGCTCTGGGGCCAACGTCCTGACTTTC

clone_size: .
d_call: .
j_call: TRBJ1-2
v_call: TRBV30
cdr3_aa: CAMGEGTTIYGYTF
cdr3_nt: TGTGCGATGGGTGAAGGGACGACGATCTATGGCTACACCTTC